These 21 T cell receptor beta chains share one sample of origin, sequenced in a study of T-cell reconstitution after alpha-beta-depleted transplantation in children. Construction of the TCRbeta library involved unique molecular identifiers. In TCRdb, the PCR reads were re-called with MiXCR into one record per CDR3 protein. Of just under 550,000 distinct CDR3 sequences in the sample, approximately 16% were seen once. Here the sequenced sample was PBMCs from the stem cell graft donor, taken from the stem cell graft. The receptors originated from a human donor who donated a stem cell graft to a child with acute lymphoblastic leukemia.

This clonotype was counted only a few times. The chain links TRBV12-3 or TRBV12-4 to TRBJ2-3, with TRBD1 identical over 12 bases. V shed 6 bases and J 1 base; nucleotides not matched to a gene: 8. This CDR3 comprises 17 residues. The CDR3 reads CASRTGTGGGGTDTQYF. The DNA of the CDR3 is TGTGCCAGCAGAACCGGGACAGGGGGCGGAGGCACAGATACGCAGTATTTT.

Ten or more counts support this clonotype. The V call is TRBV29-1, the J call TRBJ2-7; D is perhaps TRBD2 (6 bases). Germline V gene data show CDR1 as SQVTM and CDR2 as ANQGSEA. V was clipped by 5 bases and J by 6 bases, with 14 bases between them. The CDR3 totals 12 residues. CDR3 nucleotide sequence: TGCAGCGTTTTCGGGGGAAGGGGCGAGCAGTACTTC. Residues: CSVFGGRGEQYF.

The CDR3 loop is CARGGARTEAFF. The DNA of the CDR3 is TGTGCCAGAGGAGGGGCGCGCACTGAAGCTTTCTTT. The rearrangement joins TRBV12-3 or TRBV12-4 to TRBJ1-1, with a weak D call TRBD1 (5 bases). The CDR3 loop spans 12 amino acids. The V gene lost 9 bases and the J gene lost 4 bases, with 12 bases spanning the gap.

This clonotype was observed a handful of times. A read error may produce the germline difference seen at one junction end. The chain employs TRBV5-6 and TRBJ1-2, with a tentative D call TRBD1 (6 bases). This CDR3 has 15 amino acids. CDR1 and CDR2 (germline): SGHDT, YYEEEE. This chain's CDR3 is CASGLQGPLNYGYTF. Written as DNA, the CDR3 is TGTGCCAGCGGCTTACAGGGACCCCTTAACTATGGCTACACCTTC.

This clonotype was detected a few times. CDR3 nucleotides: TGTGCCAGCAGCCCTGGACTCCACTACGAGCAGTACTTC. Its translation is CASSPGLHYEQYF. The chain employs TRBV28 and TRBJ2-7, with D possibly matching TRBD2 (5 bases). Looked up from germline, CDR1 is MDHEN and CDR2 is SYDVKM. The CDR3 contains 13 residues. Trimming stripped 6 bases from V and 3 bases from J, with 12 bases between.

The CDR3 is CASSLSGNVLTF. The CDR3 bases are TGTGCCAGCAGCTTAAGCGGGAACGTCCTGACTTTC. The chain couples TRBV7-9 to TRBJ2-6, with D perhaps matching TRBD2 (6 bases). The CDR3 totals 12 residues. V was pared by 2 bases and J by 10 bases, with 6 bases between. Germline V CDR1 and CDR2: SEHNR, FQNEAQ (reference sequence).

This clonotype has a handful of counts. The CDR3 loop is CASSEADPSGRAYNEQFF. Written as DNA, the CDR3 is TGTGCCAGCAGTGAAGCCGATCCTAGCGGGAGGGCGTACAATGAGCAGTTCTTC. The gene calls are TRBV2 and TRBJ2-1; the match to TRBD2 covers 12 bases. V was clipped by 0 bases and J by 4 bases; unmatched bases: 7. The germline CDR1 and CDR2 sequences are SNHLY and FYNNEI. The CDR3 runs 18 residues.

This clonotype was observed many times. V gene TRBV4-2 combines with J gene TRBJ2-1; 8 bases are a match to TRBD1. V dropped 3 bases and J dropped 2; count of bases not matched to a gene: 3. From germline, CDR1 is LGHNA and CDR2 YNFKEQ. The CDR3 sequence is 15 residues long. CDR3 region: CASSHEQGAYNEQFF. CDR3 sequence (DNA): TGTGCCAGCAGCCATGAACAGGGGGCCTACAATGAGCAGTTCTTC.

This sequence joins TRBV5-1 and TRBJ2-3, with no clear D. V lost 0 bases and J 4 bases, leaving 9 bases between the germline ends. CDR1 and CDR2 (germline): SGHRS, YFSETQ. The CDR3 has 14 residues. CDR3: CASSLAIDPDTQYF. Here the CDR3 DNA reads TGCGCCAGCAGCTTGGCCATCGACCCAGATACGCAGTATTTT.

This clonotype was detected a few times. The V gene is TRBV7-8, the J gene TRBJ2-5; D possibly uses TRBD1 or TRBD2 (6 bases each). CDR3 length: 16 residues. In germline, CDR1 is SGHVS, CDR2 FQNEAQ. V dropped 5 bases and J dropped 1 base, with 17 bases sitting between them. CDR3 in DNA: TGTGCCAGCAGCGGGGGGACAAGTGGCGTCCAAGAGACCCAGTACTTC. Translation gives CASSGGTSGVQETQYF.

This clonotype appeared a few times. The rearrangement links TRBV9 to TRBJ2-6; a weak D match, TRBD1 (6 bases). V lost 0 bases, J lost 0 bases, and 13 bases lay in between. This CDR3 comprises 18 residues. The V gene's germline CDR1 is SGDLS and CDR2 YYNGEE. The DNA for the CDR3 is TGTGCCAGCAGCGTAGAAGGGACAATAATCTCTGGGGCCAACGTCCTGACTTTC. Amino acid sequence: CASSVEGTIISGANVLTF.

This sequence joins TRBV6-5 and TRBJ2-5; D may match TRBD1 or TRBD2 (5 bases each). The CDR3 spans 14 residues. The V and J ends lost 2 bases and 0 bases respectively, with 7 bases between them. The V gene's germline CDR1 is MNHEY and CDR2 SVGAGI. The CDR3: CASSYGTNQETQYF. As DNA, the CDR3 is TGTGCCAGCAGTTACGGGACGAACCAAGAGACCCAGTACTTC.

V is TRBV20-1 and J is TRBJ2-2, with 9 bases that match TRBD1. This CDR3 contains 15 residues. V shed 4 bases and J 5 bases; nucleotides not matched to a gene: 8. Germline CDR1 reads DFQATT; CDR2 reads SNEGSKA (reference sequence). CDR3 sequence: CSAMGDRDGTGELFF. DNA of the CDR3: TGCAGTGCTATGGGGGACAGGGACGGAACCGGGGAGCTGTTTTTT.

This clonotype was found a few times. The chain is built from TRBV4-2 and TRBJ1-5; D is unresolved. V lost 0 bases and J lost 4, with 7 bases in between. CDR3 size: 14 residues. The germline V gene encodes CDR1 LGHNA and CDR2 YNFKEQ. DNA for the CDR3: TGTGCCAGCAGCCAAGATGCGGGGAATCAGCCCCAGCATTTT. Translated, it gives CASSQDAGNQPQHF.

There are a few counts of this clonotype. The chain carries TRBV5-5 and TRBJ1-2; 7 bases fit TRBD1. After removal of 2 bases from V and 10 bases from J, the junction contained 5 bases not matched to a gene. Germline V gene sequence: CDR1 SGHKS, CDR2 YYEKEE (reference sequence). The CDR3 contains 12 residues. CDR3 loop: CASSLQGLLYTF. Written as DNA, the CDR3 is TGTGCCAGCAGCTTACAGGGGCTGCTCTACACCTTC.

The genes are TRBV20-1 and TRBJ1-1; TRBD1 matches 8 bases. Germline lookup yields CDR1 DFQATT and CDR2 SNEGSKA (reference sequence). V lost 3 bases, J lost 1 base, and 10 bases stayed unmatched. The CDR3 loop spans 16 amino acids. CDR3 coding DNA: TGCAGTGCTAGCGTAGGGACAGGTAATAGGAACACTGAAGCTTTCTTT. Its protein product is CSASVGTGNRNTEAFF.

This clonotype appeared a few times. The V and J genes are TRBV6-5 and TRBJ2-7, with 9 bases matching TRBD1. Germline V lookup: CDR1 MNHEY, CDR2 SVGAGI. CDR3 length equals 18 residues. J was trimmed by 9 bases and V by 1 base; bases with no gene match: 19. The CDR3 sequence is CASSYLLSGTGSSTAQYF. The CDR3 coding sequence is TGTGCCAGCAGTTACTTACTTTCGGGGACAGGGAGTAGCACGGCGCAGTACTTC.

This clonotype was found a few times. The chain joins TRBV12-3 or TRBV12-4 to TRBJ2-1; TRBD2 matches 8 bases. The CDR3 spans 16 residues. The V gene end was trimmed by 5 bases and the J gene end by 5 bases; junction bases not matched to a gene: 11. The CDR3: CASSLGVSGANNEQFF. The CDR3 nucleotides read TGTGCCAGCAGTCTGGGGGTTAGCGGGGCTAACAATGAGCAGTTCTTC.

The genes are TRBV20-1 and TRBJ2-2; 8 positions agree with TRBD2. This CDR3 contains 14 residues. With V trimmed by 1 base and J by 5 bases, 3 bases remained unmatched. Germline CDR1 and CDR2: DFQATT and SNEGSKA (reference sequence). CDR3 DNA: TGCAGTGCTAGAGCGGGAGGGGAAACCGGGGAGCTGTTTTTT. It translates to CSARAGGETGELFF.

This clonotype was counted between two and nine times. V is TRBV12-3 or TRBV12-4 and J is TRBJ1-2, with a tentative D call TRBD1 (5 bases). CDR3 size: 17 residues. Deletions cut 7 bases from V and 2 bases from J, with 23 bases between. Written as DNA, the CDR3 is TGTGCCAGCACAACCCGGGGAACAGGAACTTCGAACTATGGCTACACCTTC. Protein sequence: CASTTRGTGTSNYGYTF.

This clonotype was recorded many times. This rearrangement joins TRBV5-1 to TRBJ1-1, with D maybe TRBD1 (6 bases). Germline V gives CDR1 SGHRS, CDR2 YFSETQ. V dropped 4 bases and J dropped 8 bases, with 15 bases sitting between them. There are 13 residues in the CDR3. CDR3 coding DNA: TGCGCCAGCAGCGGCGGGACACTTGGCGAAGCTTTCTTT. Residues: CASSGGTLGEAFF.